The 13 T cell receptor beta chains below come from one sample, sequenced in a study of blood T cells in healthy people across ages (dated by TCRdb to the mid-2010s). The library came from 5' RACE. Sequenced using an Illumina HiSeq 2500. The second PCR ran for roughly 7 to 11 cycles and used a J-beta primer mix along with a sample-barcoded 5' primer. The public reads were reprocessed in TCRdb via fastp at Q25 and MiXCR, keeping in-frame beta chains. Each CDR3 protein gets just one entry, which takes the most common genes and DNA from the rows behind it. In this sample the table shows about 380,000 distinct CDR3 sequences, about 52% of which occur a single time. Of the sample, roughly 51% falls within the top ten clones. Sequenced input: blood. These receptors were obtained from a man aged 55 to 70 in good health.

CDR3 nucleotides: TGTGCTAGCGCCCTCGGAAAAGCGCCTCGAGGCCTAGAGACCCAGTACTTC. This codes for CASALGKAPRGLETQYF. J is TRBJ2-7 and V is TRBV7-7, with D possibly matching TRBD2 (5 bases). The J call may be in error: the DNA end matches TRBJ2-5 better. Germline lookup yields CDR1 SSHAT and CDR2 FNYEAQ (reference sequence). CDR3 length: 17 residues.

The chain couples TRBV5-1 to TRBJ2-3; D is possibly TRBD2 (5 bases). Germline CDR1 and CDR2: SGHRS and YFSETQ. The CDR3 runs to 13 residues. V lost 2 bases to trimming and J lost 4 bases, with 8 bases between them. CDR3 DNA sequence: TGCGCCAGCAGCTTAAGCGGTTCAGATACGCAGTATTTT. This encodes CASSLSGSDTQYF.

The chain joins TRBV13 to TRBJ2-3; no reliable D call. V gave up 5 bases and J gave up 3 bases, with 6 bases separating them. The CDR3 is 12 residues long. Per germline, CDR1 PRHDT and CDR2 FYEKMQ (reference sequence). CDR3 amino acids: CASSAVTDTQYF. The CDR3 DNA reads TGTGCCAGCAGCGCAGTGACAGATACGCAGTATTTT. Full variable domain (remainder filled in from reference TRBV13 and TRBJ2-3): AAGVIQSPRHLIKEKRETATLKCYPIPRHDTVYWYQQGPGQDPQFLISFYEKMQSDKGSIPDRFSAQQFSDYHSELNMSSLELGDSALYFCASSAVTDTQYFGPGTRLTVL.

The V gene is TRBV20-1, the J gene TRBJ2-1; D gene unclear. V lost 4 bases, J lost 6 bases, and 22 bases lay in between. CDR3 length: 16 residues. The germline CDR1 and CDR2 sequences are DFQATT and SNEGSKA (reference sequence). The chain's CDR3 is CSATIFKVGVSNEQFF. CDR3 coding DNA: TGCAGTGCTACGATTTTTAAAGTTGGGGTTAGCAATGAGCAGTTCTTC.

The gene calls are TRBV4-1 and TRBJ2-7, with D perhaps matching TRBD1 or TRBD2 (5 bases each). Germline CDR1 and CDR2: MGHRA and YSYEKL. The CDR3 is 15 residues long. V lost 4 bases and J 4 bases, leaving 17 bases between the germline ends. The CDR3 DNA follows: TGCGCCAGCAGCCCCCCGGGGCGGACGCCATACGAGCAGTACTTC. Amino acid sequence: CASSPPGRTPYEQYF.

Details on this clonotype: With a much larger clone just one base away, this may be a read error. The chain is built from TRBV28 and TRBJ1-5; tentative D call: TRBD1 (5 bases). The CDR3 sequence is 16 residues long. CDR1 is MDHEN and CDR2 is SYDVKM in the germline V gene. Trimming took 6 bases from V and 2 from J, leaving 17 bases between them. The CDR3 sequence is CASSSPGGEGNQPQHF. As DNA, the CDR3 is TGTGCCAGCAGCTCCCCGGGGGGGGAGGGCAATCAGCCCCAGCATTTT.

For this clonotype: A much larger clonotype is one base distant, so this may be a read error. V is TRBV21-1 and J is TRBJ2-5. TRBV21-1 corresponds to a pseudogene. CDR3 length: 14 residues. The CDR3 reads CASNKEGSRETQYF. CDR3 DNA sequence: TGTGCCAGCAACAAAGAAGGCAGTCGAGAGACCCAGTACTTC.

The chain has TRBV7-6 and TRBJ2-2; TRBD2 matches 7 bases. Trimming at V came to 1 base and at J to 4 bases, leaving 6 bases not matched to a gene. CDR1 and CDR2 from the germline V gene are SGHVS and FNYEAQ. CDR3 length: 16 amino acids. The CDR3 sequence is CASSLGLAPGTGELFF. The CDR3, as DNA: TGTGCCAGCAGCTTAGGACTAGCCCCGGGCACCGGGGAGCTGTTTTTT. The full variable domain, rest sourced from reference TRBV7-6 and TRBJ2-2, is GAGVSQSPRYKVTKRGQDVALRCDPISGHVSLYWYRQALGQGPEFLTYFNYEAQQDKSGLPNDRFSAERPEGSISTLTIQRTEQRDSAMYRCASSLGLAPGTGELFFGEGSRLTVL.

CDR3: CASSAQSDRDLRGYTF. As DNA, the CDR3 is TGTGCCAGCAGCGCCCAGTCGGACAGGGACCTAAGAGGCTACACCTTC. This rearrangement joins TRBV7-3 to TRBJ1-2; 8 bases line up with TRBD1. V was clipped by 5 bases and J by 8 bases; unmatched bases: 16. The CDR3 runs to 16 residues. The germline CDR1 and CDR2 sequences are SGHTA and FQGTGA.

A note on this clonotype: A much larger clone sits a single nucleotide away, making a read error possible. The V gene is TRBV10-3, the J gene TRBJ2-5; 15 nucleotides agree with TRBD2. Germline CDR1 reads ENHRY; CDR2 reads SYGVKD. V dropped 8 bases and J dropped 5; count of bases not matched to a gene: 6. The CDR3 covers 15 residues. CDR3 sequence reads: CAIGGLAGGRETQYF. The CDR3 DNA follows: TGTGCCATCGGTGGACTAGCGGGAGGGCGGGAGACCCAGTACTTC.

V gene TRBV20-1 combines with J gene TRBJ2-7; 11 nucleotides match TRBD2. V dropped 6 bases and J dropped 3; count of bases not matched to a gene: 7. The CDR3 has 14 amino acids. Germline CDR1 and CDR2: DFQATT and SNEGSKA (reference sequence). Here the CDR3 reads CSALRLAGYYEQYF. Here the CDR3 DNA reads TGCAGTGCACTACGACTAGCGGGATACTACGAGCAGTACTTC.

The sample holds a few counts of this clonotype. A read error may account for a junction end that differs from germline. CDR3 sequence reads: CASSLDRSTQDTQYF. The CDR3 region has the DNA TGTGCCAGCAGTTTAGATAGGAGTACCCAAGACACCCAGTACTTC. The J gene is TRBJ2-5, the V gene TRBV12-3 or TRBV12-4, with unresolved D. CDR3 length: 15 residues.

This chain connects TRBV7-2 to TRBJ2-5; D not certain. There are 13 residues in the CDR3. V lost 1 base and J lost 13, with 16 bases in between. Germline V gene sequence: CDR1 SGHTA, CDR2 FQGNSA. The CDR3 bases are TGTGCCAGCAGCTTAGAGGGCAGTTGGTCTCGGTACTTC. Protein: CASSLEGSWSRYF.